The 17 T cell receptor beta chains below were found in one sample sequenced in a study of monozygotic twins with inflammatory bowel disease. From the 5' RACE reads, TCRdb lists one entry per CDR3 protein and no DNA. Its table records over 350,000 distinct CDR3 sequences. The sequenced sample was blood. Every receptor here comes from a human donor with ulcerative colitis or Crohn's disease, or a healthy co-twin of an affected twin (not recorded which).

This chain links TRBV7-9 with TRBJ1-2; TCRdb gives TRBD1 as the D gene, but with no DNA this cannot be confirmed. Germline CDR1 and CDR2: SEHNR and FQNEAQ (reference sequence). CDR3 length: 14 amino acids. The CDR3 here is CASSLGQGSHGYTF.

The chain recombines TRBV20-1 with TRBJ1-3; TCRdb returns TRBD1, unconfirmable since there is no DNA. The CDR3 length is 16 residues. Looked up from germline, CDR1 is DFQATT and CDR2 is SNEGSKA (reference sequence). CDR3: CSASGPQGTSGNTIYF.

The V and J genes are TRBV12-3 or TRBV12-4 and TRBJ2-5; there is no DNA to check the TCRdb D call of TRBD1. The length of the CDR3 is 17 residues. CDR3 sequence reads: CASSLSEHPFYGETQYF.

The chain combines TRBV15 with TRBJ2-6; TCRdb names TRBD1, which stays unverified in the absence of DNA. This CDR3 has 20 amino acids. Germline assignment: CDR1 LNHNV and CDR2 YYDKDF (reference sequence). Here the CDR3 reads CATNRDSARNRLSGANVLTF.

The chain carries TRBV6-6 and TRBJ2-1; TCRdb's assignment of TRBD1 cannot be checked, as there is no DNA. Germline V gene lookup returns CDR1 MNHNY and CDR2 SVGAGI (reference sequence). The CDR3 is 14 amino acids. The CDR3 here is CASRFDRAYNEQFF.

The V and J genes are TRBV6-1 and TRBJ1-4. The germline V gene has CDR1 MNHNS and CDR2 SASEGT. The CDR3 length is 14 residues. The CDR3 reads CASSEVVPAEKLFF.

This chain connects TRBV12-3 or TRBV12-4 to TRBJ2-5; without DNA, the TCRdb call of TRBD2 cannot be checked. The CDR3 runs 13 residues. Here the CDR3 reads CASSSGEEETQYF.

This chain links TRBV29-1 with TRBJ2-2; checking the TCRdb D call of TRBD1 is not possible without DNA. This CDR3 has 12 amino acids. Per the germline V gene, CDR1 is SQVTM and CDR2 is ANQGSEA. The CDR3 sequence: CSALDVRGELFF.

This chain uses TRBV9 with TRBJ2-4; as DNA is missing, the TRBD1 call by TCRdb cannot be tested. This CDR3 is 15 amino acids long. The germline V gene has CDR1 SGDLS and CDR2 YYNGEE. The CDR3 region is CASSVTGAAKNIQYF.

V usage is TRBV7-2 and J usage is TRBJ1-6; there is no DNA to check the TCRdb D call of TRBD1. Germline V CDR1 and CDR2: SGHTA, FQGNSA. The CDR3 loop spans 15 amino acids. CDR3 loop: CASSDDRAPLSPLHF.

The chain links TRBV19 to TRBJ2-5; there is no DNA to check the TCRdb D call of TRBD1. Germline V gene data show CDR1 as LNHDA and CDR2 as SQIVND (reference sequence). The CDR3 is 15 residues long. CDR3 sequence reads: CASRGRGRAQETQYF.

This sequence joins TRBV5-1 and TRBJ2-7; TCRdb proposes TRBD1, but this gene call is untestable without DNA. Germline lookup yields CDR1 SGHRS and CDR2 YFSETQ. The CDR3 is 17 residues long. The CDR3 loop reads CASSLSGTPSWVYEQYF. The full variable domain, with the rest looked up from reference TRBV5-1 and TRBJ2-7, is KAGVTQTPRYLIKTRGQQVTLSCSPISGHRSVSWYQQTPGQGLQFLFEYFSETQRNKGNFPGRFSGRQFSNSRSEMNVSTLELGDSALYLCASSLSGTPSWVYEQYFGPGTRLTVT.

This chain connects TRBV6-2 or TRBV6-3 to TRBJ2-5; the TCRdb D gene call, TRBD1, has no DNA to confirm it. CDR3 length: 14 residues. Per germline, CDR1 MNHEY and CDR2 SVGEGT. Here the CDR3 reads CASSYWGRGETQYF.

The rearrangement joins TRBV19 to TRBJ1-3. Looked up from germline, CDR1 is LNHDA and CDR2 is SQIVND (reference sequence). CDR3 length: 13 amino acids. The CDR3 loop is CASSDSPGNTIYF.

The chain links TRBV7-8 to TRBJ1-5. The CDR3 consists of 15 residues. Germline V CDR1 and CDR2: SGHVS, FQNEAQ. CDR3 sequence: CASSLGRVGNQPQHF.

The gene calls are TRBV7-2 and TRBJ2-7. CDR1 SGHTA and CDR2 FQGNSA come from the germline V gene. The CDR3 is made up of 14 amino acids. CDR3 sequence: CASSLAAGLYEQYF.

The V gene is TRBV18, the J gene TRBJ1-2; without DNA, the TCRdb call of TRBD1 cannot be checked. In germline, CDR1 is KGHSH, CDR2 LQKENI. This CDR3 comprises 15 residues. CDR3 region: CASSPPGTGHYGYTF.